What follows is one T cell receptor beta chain and its context. Its antigen is undetermined. The study ran its PCR with 60 Vbeta and 13 Jbeta primers. Clones were sequenced by immunoSEQ multiplex PCR, and TCRdb holds only the in-frame ones, with some missing. The sample consists of about 200,000 clones, 65% to 85% of them appearing once. This sample is part of a study of cytomegalovirus exposure and HLA in healthy donors. The study, taken as a whole, reports: Usually a TCR sequence was rare, but some public TCRs were found in many donors. The likely origin of a cluster of highly shared sequence variants was a sequencing artifact. An analysis done earlier found most TCR beta V segments productive about 87% or about 30% of the time.

Germline CDR1 and CDR2: LGHNA and YSLEER. The CDR3 has 16 amino acids. Trimming removed 1 base at V and 3 bases at J, with 13 bases between. Likely unrecorded immune exposures existed in these nominally healthy donors. The sequencing input was PBMCs. The V gene is TRBV4-3, the J gene TRBJ2-1; D perhaps matches TRBD1 (5 bases). The receptor comes from a man younger than 35 in good health and CMV-seronegative. The CDR3 nucleotides read TGCGCCAGCAGCCAAGGTGCTCAGGGCGGCTACAATGAGCAGTTCTTC. It specifies CASSQGAQGGYNEQFF.